Sequencing of this TCR beta chain was carried out in a study of monozygotic twins with inflammatory bowel disease (dated by TCRdb to about 2019). Some background on the complete study: The full study comprised 28 monozygotic twin pairs: nine German pairs (four IBD-concordant, five IBD-discordant) and 19 IBD-discordant Danish pairs. The search for disease-associated traits relied mainly on comparing IBD patients with their genetically identical healthy co-twins within discordant pairs. Each individual had, on average, about 151 000 unique TCRalpha sequences and 181 000 unique TCRbeta sequences available for analysis. What the authors observed across the whole study: No difference in repertoire similarity was observed between concordant and discordant twins, possibly owing to limited statistical power. TCRbeta repertoire diversity, by inverse Simpson index, was decreased in IBD patients compared with their healthy co-twins. No single strong signal or clonotype linked to IBD turned up in the results, so the idea that one exists was not supported. Differing immunosuppressive treatments among patients may have added background noise and inter-individual variability to the repertoires. Distinction between different T cell subtypes could not be achieved in the analysis. Compared with healthy twins, IBD patients had fewer clonotypes in common with other individuals, a difference most pronounced in patients showing signs of disease activity.

On this clonotype: Its antigen is unknown.

From each donor, a roughly 2.7 ml peripheral blood sample was collected into PAXgene tubes and kept at -80 degrees C. Without any T cell sorting, total RNA was extracted from whole blood using the PAXgene blood miRNA kit on an automated QIAcube. Deep TCRalpha and TCRbeta repertoire profiling with unique molecular barcoding was performed on peripheral blood of monozygotic twin pairs concordant or discordant for inflammatory bowel disease. Smoking habits were recorded for all twin pairs, with individuals classified as current, former or never smokers. According to the germline V gene (reference sequence), CDR1 reads LGHDT and CDR2 reads YNNKEL. Spanning cysteine to phenylalanine, the CDR3 consists of 13 amino acids. No DNA was logged. The library was obtained by 5' RACE. Preparation of each TCR library used approximately 4,000 ng of total RNA. For each sample, cDNA synthesis was carried out in eight separate reactions using SMARTScribe reverse transcriptase. During cDNA synthesis, unique molecular identifiers containing a 6-nucleotide sample barcode were introduced by template switching. Two nested PCRs of about 15 and 9 cycles amplified the TCRalpha and TCRbeta cDNA, and bead purification followed each PCR. Before amplification, the cDNA was both treated with uracil DNA-glycosylase and purified with the QIAquick PCR purification kit. In the second PCR, Illumina TruSeq-compatible adapters and sample-specific barcodes were added. Library quality and concentration were checked on TapeStation and Qubit, and libraries were pooled at roughly 5 ng each. Sequencing of the pooled libraries was done on an Illumina HiSeq2500 single-index Rapid Run using custom sequencing primers and 2 x 100 bp reads. Processing in the source paper ran as follows. UMI-based consensus assembly with MiGEC version 1.2.6 was used to correct PCR and sequencing errors. MiXCR version 2.1.1 handled V(D)J alignment, clonotype assembly and CDR3 extraction. To normalise gene usage, clonotype sharing and MAIT/NKT TCR abundance, the top 1000, 10 000 and 20 000 clonotypes in each sample were analysed. After downsampling to 27 000 UMIs, diversity was calculated as the inverse Simpson index using the vegan R package. Paired Mann-Whitney U tests were applied to discordant twin pairs, and Benjamini-Hochberg correction was used for multiple testing. Each CDR3 protein sequence appears as one entry after TCRdb reprocessed the reads, and no DNA is included. These V and J calls originate from TCRdb's pipeline instead of the authors' own analysis. The table for this sample shows over 90,000 distinct CDR3 sequences. The top ten hold approximately 2% of the sample.

This clonotype was sampled from a human donor with ulcerative colitis or Crohn's disease, or a healthy co-twin of an affected twin (not recorded which). Sequences were obtained from blood. The chain links TRBV3-1 with TRBJ1-1. The CDR3 protein: CASSESMNTEAFF.